Listed below are T cell receptor beta chains from one sample, sequenced in a study of blood T cell repertoires in COVID-19. Here immunoSEQ multiplex PCR was the method, and the copy in TCRdb shows in-frame clones only, minus some. The sample contains some 500,000 clones, 85% to 90% of which appear only once. The sequenced material came from peripheral blood. Source of these receptors: a woman between 45 and 65 years old with COVID-19, enrolled during active disease. Both conserved end residues are part of each CDR3. The order of the fields is CDR3 length, V gene, clone size, J gene, D gene, CDR3 protein, CDR3 DNA. The D gene is left open where the match is weak. Clone size appears in some rows only: once, few, many, or a class for an expanded clone.

CDR3 length: 14; V gene: TRBV5-4; clone size: .; J gene: TRBJ1-2; D gene: TRBD1; CDR3 protein: CASSFEDRVGGYTF; CDR3 DNA: TGTGCCAGCAGCTTTGAGGACAGGGTCGGTGGCTACACCTTC
CDR3 length: 15; V gene: TRBV27; clone size: once; J gene: TRBJ1-1; D gene: .; CDR3 protein: CASSSRRGRSTEAFF; CDR3 DNA: TGTGCCAGCAGCTCGCGGCGGGGGCGTAGCACTGAAGCTTTCTTT
CDR3 length: 13; V gene: TRBV27; clone size: .; J gene: TRBJ1-1; D gene: .; CDR3 protein: CASSYGGNTEAFF; CDR3 DNA: TGTGCCAGCAGCTACGGGGGGAACACTGAAGCTTTCTTT
CDR3 length: 14; V gene: TRBV5-1; clone size: .; J gene: TRBJ2-7; D gene: TRBD1; CDR3 protein: CASSPWTGAYEQYF; CDR3 DNA: TGCGCCAGCAGCCCCTGGACAGGCGCCTACGAGCAGTACTTC
CDR3 length: 17; V gene: TRBV19; clone size: .; J gene: TRBJ2-1; D gene: TRBD2; CDR3 protein: CASSKGGGGAPYNEQFF; CDR3 DNA: TGTGCCAGTAGTAAGGGAGGCGGGGGGGCCCCCTACAATGAGCAGTTCTTC
CDR3 length: 15; V gene: TRBV27; clone size: .; J gene: TRBJ2-7; D gene: .; CDR3 protein: CASSPATGFSYEQYF; CDR3 DNA: TGTGCCAGCAGTCCAGCCACGGGGTTCTCCTACGAGCAGTACTTC
CDR3 length: 13; V gene: TRBV28; clone size: .; J gene: TRBJ2-3; D gene: .; CDR3 protein: CASSLRRARTQYF; CDR3 DNA: TGTGCCAGCAGCCTGCGGCGGGCAAGGACGCAGTATTTT
CDR3 length: 12; V gene: TRBV5-1; clone size: .; J gene: TRBJ1-2; D gene: .; CDR3 protein: CASSFISYGYTF; CDR3 DNA: TGCGCCAGCAGCTTCATTAGTTATGGCTACACCTTC
CDR3 length: 14; V gene: TRBV11-1; clone size: .; J gene: TRBJ2-7; D gene: TRBD2; CDR3 protein: CASSLAGGSEVQYF; CDR3 DNA: TGTGCCAGCAGCTTAGCGGGGGGGTCCGAAGTGCAGTACTTC
CDR3 length: 15; V gene: TRBV7-3; clone size: .; J gene: TRBJ2-1; D gene: TRBD2; CDR3 protein: CASSSLAGGYNEQFF; CDR3 DNA: TGTGCCAGCAGCTCTCTAGCGGGGGGTTACAATGAGCAGTTCTTC
CDR3 length: 14; V gene: TRBV19; clone size: .; J gene: TRBJ1-2; D gene: .; CDR3 protein: CASAPWSGAHGYTF; CDR3 DNA: TGTGCCAGTGCACCCTGGTCGGGAGCCCATGGCTACACCTTC
CDR3 length: 16; V gene: TRBV6-5; clone size: .; J gene: TRBJ2-7; D gene: TRBD1; CDR3 protein: CASSYSVRTGVYGQYF; CDR3 DNA: TGTGCCAGCAGTTACTCGGTGCGAACAGGGGTTTACGGGCAGTACTTC
CDR3 length: 12; V gene: TRBV5-6; clone size: .; J gene: TRBJ2-7; D gene: .; CDR3 protein: CASSLGAYEQYF; CDR3 DNA: TGTGCCAGCAGCTTGGGGGCGTACGAGCAGTACTTC
CDR3 length: 13; V gene: TRBV9; clone size: .; J gene: TRBJ2-3; D gene: .; CDR3 protein: CASSSGDPDTQYF; CDR3 DNA: TGTGCCAGCAGCTCCGGGGATCCAGATACGCAGTATTTT
CDR3 length: 16; V gene: TRBV4-1; clone size: .; J gene: TRBJ1-2; D gene: TRBD1; CDR3 protein: CASSQLITGAGYGYTF; CDR3 DNA: TGCGCCAGCAGCCAGTTAATAACAGGGGCCGGTTATGGCTACACCTTC
CDR3 length: 13; V gene: TRBV30; clone size: .; J gene: TRBJ2-1; D gene: TRBD1; CDR3 protein: CAWSPGGHNEQFF; CDR3 DNA: TGTGCCTGGAGTCCAGGGGGACACAATGAGCAGTTCTTC
CDR3 length: 15; V gene: TRBV6-1; clone size: .; J gene: TRBJ1-6; D gene: TRBD1; CDR3 protein: CASSETQGSNSPLHF; CDR3 DNA: TGTGCCAGCAGTGAAACACAGGGGAGTAATTCACCCCTCCACTTT
CDR3 length: 14; V gene: TRBV5-1; clone size: .; J gene: TRBJ2-7; D gene: TRBD2; CDR3 protein: CASSPSGGSYEQYF; CDR3 DNA: TGCGCCAGCAGCCCTTCGGGGGGGTCCTACGAGCAGTACTTC
CDR3 length: 17; V gene: TRBV2; clone size: .; J gene: TRBJ2-1; D gene: TRBD2; CDR3 protein: CASSDRLSGGSYNEQFF; CDR3 DNA: TGTGCCAGCAGTGATAGGCTTAGCGGGGGTTCCTACAATGAGCAGTTCTTC
CDR3 length: 17; V gene: TRBV30; clone size: .; J gene: TRBJ1-3; D gene: .; CDR3 protein: CAWSQPAAGVSGNTIYF; CDR3 DNA: TGTGCCTGGAGTCAACCCGCCGCGGGGGTCTCTGGAAACACCATATATTTT
CDR3 length: 16; V gene: TRBV4-2; clone size: .; J gene: TRBJ1-1; D gene: .; CDR3 protein: CASSQDSSWTSGRAFF; CDR3 DNA: TGTGCCAGCAGCCAGGACAGCAGTTGGACGAGCGGTCGAGCTTTCTTT
CDR3 length: 14; V gene: TRBV5-1; clone size: .; J gene: TRBJ2-2; D gene: .; CDR3 protein: CASRDGGSTGELFF; CDR3 DNA: TGCGCCAGCAGGGACGGAGGTAGCACCGGGGAGCTGTTTTTT
CDR3 length: 16; V gene: TRBV10-1; clone size: .; J gene: TRBJ2-7; D gene: .; CDR3 protein: CASSPEVGRRSYEQYF; CDR3 DNA: TGCGCCAGCAGTCCCGAGGTAGGGAGGAGGTCCTACGAGCAGTACTTC
CDR3 length: 15; V gene: TRBV6-1; clone size: .; J gene: TRBJ2-7; D gene: TRBD1; CDR3 protein: CASSERDSLSYEQYF; CDR3 DNA: TGTGCCAGCAGTGAACGGGACAGCCTTTCCTACGAGCAGTACTTC
CDR3 length: 14; V gene: TRBV15; clone size: .; J gene: TRBJ1-2; D gene: TRBD1; CDR3 protein: CATSDRGEGYGYTF; CDR3 DNA: TGTGCCACCAGTGACAGGGGGGAGGGATATGGCTACACCTTC
CDR3 length: 15; V gene: TRBV4-2; clone size: .; J gene: TRBJ2-7; D gene: .; CDR3 protein: CASSQEGGSSYEQYF; CDR3 DNA: TGTGCCAGCAGCCAAGAAGGAGGGTCCTCCTACGAGCAGTACTTC
CDR3 length: 15; V gene: TRBV18; clone size: .; J gene: TRBJ2-5; D gene: TRBD2; CDR3 protein: CASSPTSYMGGTQYF; CDR3 DNA: TGTGCCAGCTCACCGACTAGCTACATGGGGGGGACCCAGTACTTC
CDR3 length: 14; V gene: TRBV2; clone size: .; J gene: TRBJ2-3; D gene: .; CDR3 protein: CASGAGPITDTQYF; CDR3 DNA: TGTGCCAGCGGGGCGGGACCTATCACAGATACGCAGTATTTT
CDR3 length: 14; V gene: TRBV19; clone size: .; J gene: TRBJ1-2; D gene: TRBD1; CDR3 protein: CASSTAGTGYGYTF; CDR3 DNA: TGTGCCAGTAGTACCGCCGGGACAGGGTATGGCTACACCTTC
CDR3 length: 13; V gene: TRBV10-1; clone size: .; J gene: TRBJ2-3; D gene: .; CDR3 protein: CASRGPGSDTQYF; CDR3 DNA: TGCGCCAGCAGGGGCCCAGGTTCAGATACGCAGTATTTT
CDR3 length: 15; V gene: TRBV18; clone size: .; J gene: TRBJ2-2; D gene: TRBD1; CDR3 protein: CASSRAGGDTGELFF; CDR3 DNA: TGTGCCAGCTCACGCGCAGGGGGCGACACCGGGGAGCTGTTTTTT
CDR3 length: 16; V gene: TRBV28; clone size: .; J gene: TRBJ1-5; D gene: TRBD1; CDR3 protein: CASITRQGGSNQPQHF; CDR3 DNA: TGTGCCAGCATCACCCGACAGGGCGGGAGCAATCAGCCCCAGCATTTT
CDR3 length: 15; V gene: TRBV9; clone size: few; J gene: TRBJ2-2; D gene: TRBD2; CDR3 protein: CASSPGTSGGRELFF; CDR3 DNA: TGTGCCAGCAGCCCTGGGACTAGCGGGGGGCGGGAGCTGTTTTTT
CDR3 length: 15; V gene: TRBV5-5; clone size: .; J gene: TRBJ1-5; D gene: TRBD1; CDR3 protein: CASSPDRGRNQPQHF; CDR3 DNA: TGTGCCAGCAGCCCCGACAGGGGAAGGAATCAGCCCCAGCATTTT
CDR3 length: 15; V gene: TRBV7-6; clone size: .; J gene: TRBJ2-5; D gene: TRBD2; CDR3 protein: CASSYLAGGRETQYF; CDR3 DNA: TGTGCCAGCAGCTACCTAGCGGGGGGGCGGGAGACCCAGTACTTC
CDR3 length: 17; V gene: TRBV9; clone size: .; J gene: TRBJ2-2; D gene: TRBD1; CDR3 protein: CASSVGGTDVPTGELFF; CDR3 DNA: TGTGCCAGCAGCGTAGGGGGGACAGATGTACCCACCGGGGAGCTGTTTTTT
CDR3 length: 16; V gene: TRBV7-3; clone size: .; J gene: TRBJ2-3; D gene: TRBD2; CDR3 protein: CASSFTSGGASDTQYF; CDR3 DNA: TGTGCCAGCAGCTTCACTAGCGGGGGGGCCTCAGATACGCAGTATTTT
CDR3 length: 14; V gene: TRBV9; clone size: .; J gene: TRBJ1-5; D gene: TRBD1; CDR3 protein: CASSAGQGGQPQHF; CDR3 DNA: TGTGCCAGCAGCGCCGGACAGGGGGGCCAGCCCCAGCATTTT
CDR3 length: 17; V gene: TRBV3-1/TRBV3-2; clone size: .; J gene: TRBJ2-1; D gene: TRBD2; CDR3 protein: CASSPSVGRGSYNEQFF; CDR3 DNA: TGTGCCAGCAGCCCATCGGTAGGGAGGGGCTCCTACAATGAGCAGTTCTTC
CDR3 length: 11; V gene: TRBV29-1; clone size: .; J gene: TRBJ2-7; D gene: .; CDR3 protein: CSVEGLFEQYF; CDR3 DNA: TGCAGCGTTGAAGGACTATTCGAGCAGTACTTC
CDR3 length: 16; V gene: TRBV28; clone size: .; J gene: TRBJ1-2; D gene: TRBD1; CDR3 protein: CASSAPEGTENYGYTF; CDR3 DNA: TGTGCCAGCAGTGCTCCCGAAGGGACAGAGAACTATGGCTACACCTTC
CDR3 length: 15; V gene: TRBV5-1; clone size: .; J gene: TRBJ1-1; D gene: .; CDR3 protein: CASSLASGMSTEAFF; CDR3 DNA: TGCGCCAGCAGCTTGGCCTCAGGAATGAGCACTGAAGCTTTCTTT
CDR3 length: 16; V gene: TRBV5-1; clone size: .; J gene: TRBJ1-1; D gene: .; CDR3 protein: CASSLAAGALNTEAFF; CDR3 DNA: TGCGCCAGCAGCTTGGCTGCTGGGGCTTTGAACACTGAAGCTTTCTTT
CDR3 length: 12; V gene: TRBV30; clone size: few; J gene: TRBJ1-1; D gene: .; CDR3 protein: CAWGRDNTEAFF; CDR3 DNA: TGTGCCTGGGGTCGAGATAACACTGAAGCTTTCTTT
CDR3 length: 16; V gene: TRBV5-5; clone size: .; J gene: TRBJ1-1; D gene: TRBD1; CDR3 protein: CASSLFGTGMNTEAFF; CDR3 DNA: TGTGCCAGCAGCTTGTTCGGGACAGGGATGAACACTGAAGCTTTCTTT
CDR3 length: 17; V gene: TRBV29-1; clone size: .; J gene: TRBJ1-2; D gene: TRBD1; CDR3 protein: CSVEARDRRRQNGGYTF; CDR3 DNA: TGCAGCGTTGAAGCCCGGGACAGGCGTAGACAAAACGGGGGCTACACCTTC
CDR3 length: 14; V gene: TRBV29-1; clone size: .; J gene: TRBJ2-5; D gene: TRBD1; CDR3 protein: CSVERTGAGETQYF; CDR3 DNA: TGCAGCGTTGAGAGGACAGGGGCCGGGGAGACCCAGTACTTC
CDR3 length: 17; V gene: TRBV4-2; clone size: .; J gene: TRBJ2-3; D gene: TRBD2; CDR3 protein: CASSQDRASGVQDTQYF; CDR3 DNA: TGTGCCAGCAGCCAAGATCGGGCTAGCGGGGTTCAAGATACGCAGTATTTT